The 5 T cell receptor beta chains below all came from one sample that was sequenced in a study of T cell therapy after organ transplantation. The table came from immunoSEQ multiplex PCR; TCRdb's copy has only in-frame clones and leaves some out. The sample records about 2,300 clones, roughly 71% being singletons. Their antigens are not known. This specimen was CD8+ T cells from blood, taken before autologous CMV-specific T cell therapy. These receptors came from a human patient who had received a solid organ transplant and had CMV disease.

This chain connects TRBV5-6 to TRBJ2-1, with a tentative D call TRBD2 (5 bases). The CDR3 totals 15 residues. Per germline, CDR1 SGHDT and CDR2 YYEEEE. Trimming cost V 0 bases and J 5 bases, with 12 bases left between them. In DNA form, the CDR3 reads TGTGCCAGCAGCTTGGTACCTACGGGGAACAATGAGCAGTTCTTC. This sequence encodes CASSLVPTGNNEQFF.

The chain combines TRBV7-9 with TRBJ2-7; D ambiguous. V lost 7 bases and J lost 0, with 10 bases in between. CDR1 is SEHNR and CDR2 is FQNEAQ in the germline V gene (reference sequence). This CDR3 spans 13 amino acids. The CDR3 protein is CASTQASSYEQYF. In DNA, the CDR3 is TGTGCCAGCACTCAGGCGAGCTCCTACGAGCAGTACTTC.

This clone has only a few counts. The chain uses TRBV5-1 and TRBJ2-5; TRBD2 aligns across 12 bases. Trimming cost V 2 bases and J 5 bases; bases outside gene matches: 13. The CDR3 is 18 residues long. Germline V gene data show CDR1 as SGHRS and CDR2 as YFSETQ. The DNA of the CDR3 is TGCGCCAGCAGCTTTGGGTCCCCGACTAGCGGGAGACCTGAGACCCAGTACTTC. Amino acid sequence: CASSFGSPTSGRPETQYF.

This clone is judged large. The chain couples TRBV27 to TRBJ2-6; TRBD2 matches at 7 bases. The CDR3 contains 16 residues. Per germline, CDR1 MNHEY and CDR2 SMNVEV (reference sequence). The V segment lost 1 base and the J segment 2 bases; nucleotides outside the gene matches: 2. CDR3 DNA: TGTGCCAGCAGTTTATGGGCGGGGGCTGGGGCCAACGTCCTGACTTTC. Residues: CASSLWAGAGANVLTF.

The chain combines TRBV27 with TRBJ2-7, with 7 bases matching TRBD1. V was pared by 7 bases and J by 0 bases, with 3 bases of the junction left unmatched. CDR1 is MNHEY, CDR2 SMNVEV, per germline (reference sequence). CDR3 size: 13 residues. The CDR3 sequence is CASKGQPSYEQYF. The CDR3 nucleotides are TGTGCCAGCAAGGGACAGCCCTCCTACGAGCAGTACTTC.